This TCR beta chain was retrieved from a study of blood T cell repertoires in COVID-19. This clone turned up a few times. Produced via immunoSEQ multiplex PCR; TCRdb's table is partial and in-frame only. The table includes about 100,000 clones, approximately 84% detected once. This CDR3 has 13 amino acids. V was pared by 5 bases and J by 6 bases, with 14 bases between. Germline CDR1 and CDR2: SGHAT and FQNNGV. V usage is TRBV11-2 and J usage is TRBJ2-7; D is unresolved. Sample: peripheral blood. The source is a human donor in a cohort sampled during active COVID-19. This CDR3 is CASSPRRVSEQYF. The DNA for the CDR3 is TGTGCCAGCAGCCCTCGTAGAGTTAGCGAGCAGTACTTC.